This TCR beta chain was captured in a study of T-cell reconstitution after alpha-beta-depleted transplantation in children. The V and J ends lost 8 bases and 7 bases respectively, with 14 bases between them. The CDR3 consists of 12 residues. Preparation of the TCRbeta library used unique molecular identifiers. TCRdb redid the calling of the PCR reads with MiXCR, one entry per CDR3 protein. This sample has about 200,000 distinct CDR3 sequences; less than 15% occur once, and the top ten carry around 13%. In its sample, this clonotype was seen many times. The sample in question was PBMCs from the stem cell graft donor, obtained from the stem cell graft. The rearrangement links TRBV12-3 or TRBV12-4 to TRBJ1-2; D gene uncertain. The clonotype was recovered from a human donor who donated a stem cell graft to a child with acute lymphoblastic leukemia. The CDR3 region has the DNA TGTGCCAGCGCCCTATCAACGGCTGGCTACACCTTC. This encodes CASALSTAGYTF.